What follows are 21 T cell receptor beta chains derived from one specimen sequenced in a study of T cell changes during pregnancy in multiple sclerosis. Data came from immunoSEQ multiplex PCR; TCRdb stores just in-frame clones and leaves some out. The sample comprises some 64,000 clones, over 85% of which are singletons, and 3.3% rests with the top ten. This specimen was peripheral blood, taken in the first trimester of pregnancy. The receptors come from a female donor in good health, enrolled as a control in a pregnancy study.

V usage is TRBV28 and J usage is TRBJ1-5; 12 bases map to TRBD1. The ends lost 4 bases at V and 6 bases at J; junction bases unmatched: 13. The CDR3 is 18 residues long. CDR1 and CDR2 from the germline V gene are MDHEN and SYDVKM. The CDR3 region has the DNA TGTGCCAGCAGTTCTTCCGGGACAGGGGGCGGGGTGAGTCAGCCCCAGCATTTT. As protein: CASSSSGTGGGVSQPQHF.

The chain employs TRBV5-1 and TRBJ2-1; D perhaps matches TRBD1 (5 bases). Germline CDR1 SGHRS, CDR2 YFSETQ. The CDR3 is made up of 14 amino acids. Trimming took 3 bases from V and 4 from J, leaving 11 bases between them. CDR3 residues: CASSSTEIYNEQFF. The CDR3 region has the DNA TGCGCCAGCAGCTCGACAGAGATTTACAATGAGCAGTTCTTC.

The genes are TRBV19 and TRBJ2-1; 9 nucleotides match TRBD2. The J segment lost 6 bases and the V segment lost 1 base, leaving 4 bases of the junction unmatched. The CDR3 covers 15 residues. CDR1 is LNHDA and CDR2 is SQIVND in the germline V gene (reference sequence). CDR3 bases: TGTGCCAGTAGTATAGGCAGCGGGGGGTCCAATGAGCAGTTCTTC. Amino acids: CASSIGSGGSNEQFF.

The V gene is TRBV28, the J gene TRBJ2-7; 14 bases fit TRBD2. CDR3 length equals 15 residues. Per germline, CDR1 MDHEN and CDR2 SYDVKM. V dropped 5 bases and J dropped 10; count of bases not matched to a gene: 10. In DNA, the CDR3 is TGTGCCAGCAGTCCAGCGACTAGCGGGAGGGTTTACCAGTACTTC. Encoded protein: CASSPATSGRVYQYF.

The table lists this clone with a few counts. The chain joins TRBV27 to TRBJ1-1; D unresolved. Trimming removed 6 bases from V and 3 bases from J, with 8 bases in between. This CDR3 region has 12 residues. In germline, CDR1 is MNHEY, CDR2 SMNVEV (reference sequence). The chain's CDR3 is CASSSPYTEAFF. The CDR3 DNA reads TGTGCCAGCAGCTCTCCCTACACTGAAGCTTTCTTT.

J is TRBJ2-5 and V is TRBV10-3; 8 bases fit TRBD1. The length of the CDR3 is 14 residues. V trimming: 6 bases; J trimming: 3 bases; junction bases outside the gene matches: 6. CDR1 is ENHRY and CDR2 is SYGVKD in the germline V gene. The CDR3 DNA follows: TGTGCCATCAGCGCCCGGGACAGGAAAGAGACCCAGTACTTC. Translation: CAISARDRKETQYF.

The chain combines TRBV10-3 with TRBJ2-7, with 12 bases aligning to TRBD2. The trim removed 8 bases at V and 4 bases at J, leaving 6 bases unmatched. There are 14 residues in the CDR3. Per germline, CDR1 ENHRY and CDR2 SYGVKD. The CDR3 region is CAIRPGTSGYEQYF. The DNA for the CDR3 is TGTGCCATCCGCCCCGGGACTAGCGGGTACGAGCAGTACTTC.

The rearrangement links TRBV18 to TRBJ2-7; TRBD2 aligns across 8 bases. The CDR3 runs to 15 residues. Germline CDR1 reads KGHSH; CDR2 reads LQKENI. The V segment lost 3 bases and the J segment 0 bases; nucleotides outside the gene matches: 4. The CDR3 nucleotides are TGTGCCAGCTCACCTGGAAGCGGGAGCTCCTACGAGCAGTACTTC. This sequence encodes CASSPGSGSSYEQYF.

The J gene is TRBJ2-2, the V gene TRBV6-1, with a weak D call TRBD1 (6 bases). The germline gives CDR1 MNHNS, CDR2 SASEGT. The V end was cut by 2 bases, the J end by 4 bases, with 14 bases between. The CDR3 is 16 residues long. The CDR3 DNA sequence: TGTGCCAGCAGTGAATTAGGGGGAGCTAGCACCGGGGAGCTGTTTTTT. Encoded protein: CASSELGGASTGELFF.

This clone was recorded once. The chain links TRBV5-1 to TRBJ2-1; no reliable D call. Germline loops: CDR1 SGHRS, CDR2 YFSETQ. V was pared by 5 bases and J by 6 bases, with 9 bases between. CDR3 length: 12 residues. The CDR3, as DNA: TGCGCCAGCAGGCTAGAACTCAATGAGCAGTTCTTC. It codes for CASRLELNEQFF.

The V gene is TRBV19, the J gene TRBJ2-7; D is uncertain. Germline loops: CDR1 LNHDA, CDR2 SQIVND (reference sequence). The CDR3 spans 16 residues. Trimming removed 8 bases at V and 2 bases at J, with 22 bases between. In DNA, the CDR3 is TGTGCCAGTGGCCTAGATGTCCGTTGGTCCACCTACGAGCAGTACTTC. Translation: CASGLDVRWSTYEQYF.

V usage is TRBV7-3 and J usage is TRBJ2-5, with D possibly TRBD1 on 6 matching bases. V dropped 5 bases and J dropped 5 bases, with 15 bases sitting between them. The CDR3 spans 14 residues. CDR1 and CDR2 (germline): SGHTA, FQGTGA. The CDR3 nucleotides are TGTGCCAGCAGCCCTACAGGGACGGGGGAGACCCAGTACTTC. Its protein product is CASSPTGTGETQYF.

CDR3 amino acids: CASSAQGNSYNSPLHF. The DNA for the CDR3 is TGTGCCAGCAGCGCCCAGGGAAACTCCTATAATTCACCCCTCCACTTT. This rearrangement joins TRBV9 to TRBJ1-6; D is possibly TRBD1 (5 bases). V lost 3 bases and J 0 bases, leaving 10 bases between the germline ends. Germline loops: CDR1 SGDLS, CDR2 YYNGEE. The CDR3 has 16 amino acids.

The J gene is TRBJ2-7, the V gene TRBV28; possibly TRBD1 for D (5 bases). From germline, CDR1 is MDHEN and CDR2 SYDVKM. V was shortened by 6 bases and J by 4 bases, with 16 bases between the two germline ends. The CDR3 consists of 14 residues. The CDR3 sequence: CASSLREMGYEQYF. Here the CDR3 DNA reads TGTGCCAGCAGCCTCAGGGAAATGGGTTACGAGCAGTACTTC.

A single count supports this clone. The CDR3 DNA is TGTGCCAGCAGCTTAATTCCCCGGACTAGCGGGATAGTAGATACGCAGTATTTT. This codes for CASSLIPRTSGIVDTQYF. The chain is built from TRBV7-9 and TRBJ2-3, with TRBD2 identical over 12 bases. J gave up 5 bases and V 2 bases, and 11 bases lay outside the gene matches. This CDR3 region has 18 residues. Germline V gene data show CDR1 as SEHNR and CDR2 as FQNEAQ (reference sequence).

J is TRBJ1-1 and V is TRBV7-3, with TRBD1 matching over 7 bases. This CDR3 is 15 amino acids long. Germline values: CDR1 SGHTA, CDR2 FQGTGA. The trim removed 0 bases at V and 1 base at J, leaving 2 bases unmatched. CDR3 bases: TGTGCCAGCAGCTTAACAGGGGGCGCGAACACTGAAGCTTTCTTT. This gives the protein CASSLTGGANTEAFF. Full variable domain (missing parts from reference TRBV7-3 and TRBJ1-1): GAGVSQTPSNKVTEKGKYVELRCDPISGHTALYWYRQSLGQGPEFLIYFQGTGAADDSGLPNDRFFAVRPEGSVSTLKIQRTERGDSAVYLCASSLTGGANTEAFFGQGTRLTVV.

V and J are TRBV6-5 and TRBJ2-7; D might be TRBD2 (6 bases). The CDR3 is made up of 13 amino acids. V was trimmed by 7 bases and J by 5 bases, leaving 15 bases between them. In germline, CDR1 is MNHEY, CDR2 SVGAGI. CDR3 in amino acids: CASTSTSGHEQYF. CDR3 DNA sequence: TGTGCCAGCACCTCCACCAGCGGGCACGAGCAGTACTTC.

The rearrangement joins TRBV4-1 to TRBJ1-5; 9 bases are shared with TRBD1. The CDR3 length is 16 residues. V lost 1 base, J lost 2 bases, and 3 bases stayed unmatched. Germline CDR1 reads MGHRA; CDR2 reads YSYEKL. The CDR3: CASSQGRTGGNQPQHF. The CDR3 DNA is TGCGCCAGCAGCCAAGGGAGGACAGGGGGCAATCAGCCCCAGCATTTT.

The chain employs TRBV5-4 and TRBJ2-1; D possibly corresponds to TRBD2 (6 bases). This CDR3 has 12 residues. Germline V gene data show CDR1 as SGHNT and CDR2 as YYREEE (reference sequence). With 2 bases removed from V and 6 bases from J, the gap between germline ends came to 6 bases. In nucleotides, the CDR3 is TGTGCCAGCAGCTTCGGGAGCAATGAGCAGTTCTTC. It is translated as CASSFGSNEQFF.

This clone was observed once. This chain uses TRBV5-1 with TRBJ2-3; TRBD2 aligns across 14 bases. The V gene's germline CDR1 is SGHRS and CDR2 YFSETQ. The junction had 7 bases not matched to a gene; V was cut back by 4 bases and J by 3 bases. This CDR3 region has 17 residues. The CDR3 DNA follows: TGCGCCAGCAGCCCGGGACTAGCGGGAGTGGGGACAGATACGCAGTATTTT. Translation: CASSPGLAGVGTDTQYF.

The CDR3 region has the DNA TGTGCCAGCAGCCTTCCTACTAGCGGGCACAATGAGCAGTTCTTC. Protein: CASSLPTSGHNEQFF. The chain uses TRBV7-2 and TRBJ2-1; 9 bases agree with TRBD2. This CDR3 has 15 residues. The V gene's germline CDR1 is SGHTA and CDR2 FQGNSA. V was pared by 5 bases and J by 5 bases, with 7 bases of the junction left unmatched.